A selection of T cell receptor beta chains follows, all from one sample in a study of shared clonotypes between healthy human individuals. Clones were sequenced by immunoSEQ multiplex PCR, and TCRdb holds only the in-frame ones, with some missing. The sample has over 400,000 clones, roughly 95% seen once. Sequencing was performed on naive CD4+ T cells sorted from blood. All receptors come from a woman aged 25 to 39 in good health. The CDR3 runs from the conserved cysteine through the conserved F or W. Fields, in order: V gene, clone size, CDR3 protein. The listing skips clone size in some rows; elsewhere it reads once, few, many or a size class.

v_call: TRBV5-1; clone_size: .; cdr3_aa: CASSHTSGRTYEQFF
v_call: TRBV14; clone_size: .; cdr3_aa: CASSQGLAEPYNEQFF
v_call: TRBV14; clone_size: .; cdr3_aa: CASSQAGKTGGFYGYTF
v_call: TRBV2; clone_size: .; cdr3_aa: CASRGTSGRSSYNEQFF
v_call: TRBV28; clone_size: .; cdr3_aa: CASSGGLEDDNEQFF
v_call: TRBV5-4; clone_size: .; cdr3_aa: CASTPGGTRSNEQFF
v_call: TRBV28; clone_size: .; cdr3_aa: CASSTSLQGAVLYEQYF
v_call: TRBV7-3; clone_size: .; cdr3_aa: CASSLSSVGEQFF
v_call: TRBV4-2; clone_size: few; cdr3_aa: CASSQIGLAEFNEQFF
v_call: TRBV19; clone_size: .; cdr3_aa: CASSIDITGQAYEQYF
v_call: TRBV18; clone_size: few; cdr3_aa: CASSPGETQYF
v_call: TRBV29-1; clone_size: .; cdr3_aa: CSAHADTQYF
v_call: TRBV28; clone_size: .; cdr3_aa: CASSLPHSYEQYF
v_call: TRBV20-1; clone_size: .; cdr3_aa: CSAPLNYGYTF
v_call: TRBV5-1; clone_size: .; cdr3_aa: CASRTGETQYF
v_call: TRBV5-8; clone_size: .; cdr3_aa: CASSRTQGAVFWQPQHF
v_call: TRBV11-2; clone_size: .; cdr3_aa: CASSLPGQGYNEQFF
v_call: TRBV19; clone_size: .; cdr3_aa: CASSIPSPLNQPQHF
v_call: TRBV5-1; clone_size: .; cdr3_aa: CASSFPGGRGTEAFF
v_call: TRBV28; clone_size: few; cdr3_aa: CASSTGGPDYEQYF
v_call: TRBV6-5; clone_size: .; cdr3_aa: CASSYLQDHYGYTF
v_call: TRBV4-1; clone_size: .; cdr3_aa: CASSQVGQRPQYF
v_call: TRBV28; clone_size: .; cdr3_aa: CATRGGLLNTEAFF
v_call: TRBV25-1; clone_size: .; cdr3_aa: CASSPNREDNEKLFF
v_call: TRBV18; clone_size: .; cdr3_aa: CASSLAHREKLFF
v_call: TRBV10-3; clone_size: .; cdr3_aa: CAISPGLAGGDEQFF
v_call: TRBV11-3; clone_size: .; cdr3_aa: CASSRGLVSGALVETQYF
v_call: TRBV9; clone_size: .; cdr3_aa: CASSAAGFNEKLFF
v_call: TRBV11-2; clone_size: .; cdr3_aa: CASSLMKASSNYEQYF
v_call: TRBV7-8; clone_size: .; cdr3_aa: CASSPNRRASRRAYGYTF
v_call: TRBV27; clone_size: .; cdr3_aa: CASSVLAGVADTQYF
v_call: TRBV28; clone_size: .; cdr3_aa: CASNEGTGYEQYF
v_call: TRBV19; clone_size: .; cdr3_aa: CASSAPGGLLEQYF
v_call: TRBV28; clone_size: .; cdr3_aa: CASSLTGTSGTNTGELFF
v_call: TRBV27; clone_size: .; cdr3_aa: CASNTQEGAGGREQYF
v_call: TRBV25-1; clone_size: .; cdr3_aa: CASSEYQVLCYEQYF
v_call: TRBV5-1; clone_size: .; cdr3_aa: CASSKRVPETQYF
v_call: TRBV6-5; clone_size: .; cdr3_aa: CASSHTGVSTDTQYF
v_call: TRBV18; clone_size: .; cdr3_aa: CASSPPAGLSDYEQYF
v_call: TRBV28; clone_size: .; cdr3_aa: CASRTPGYTGELFF
v_call: TRBV10-1; clone_size: once; cdr3_aa: CASREQVDTEAFF
v_call: TRBV7-2; clone_size: .; cdr3_aa: CASSPDGASSYEQYF